The present T cell receptor (beta chain) was sequenced within a study of post-analysis software for immune sequencing data. This CDR3 region has 14 residues. V was shortened by 3 bases and J by 1 base, with 9 bases between the two germline ends. Per the germline V gene, CDR1 is KGHSH and CDR2 is LQKENI. General study results and limits: A few TRBV segments, TRBV5-6, TRBV5-1 and TRBV20-1 among them, were found more frequent in patients than controls.

This clonotype appeared a few times. What it binds is unknown. Sequencing libraries made from TCR beta cDNA carried unique molecular identifiers. TCRdb analysed the PCR reads with MiXCR anew, one entry per CDR3 protein. The sample contains around 700,000 distinct CDR3 sequences, about 60% of which appear only once. This TCR came from a girl aged 2 to 10 with multiple sclerosis. V usage is TRBV18 and J usage is TRBJ1-1; D not resolved. The sequencing sample was made of blood. The CDR3 DNA sequence: TGTGCCAGCTCACCCCAGGACGGGAACACTGAAGCTTTCTTT. Translated, it gives CASSPQDGNTEAFF.